The present T cell receptor (beta chain) was sequenced within a study of shared clonotypes between healthy human individuals. Turning to the study itself: Donors, aged 18 to 49, were a couple of women and a few men. The study's findings and limits: Between a few donors, naive CD4 clonotypes were shared at a level of approximately 5%.

Regarding this clone: Its cognate antigen is unknown.

A deep-level run was used for the assay. Libraries were prepared by immunoSEQ multiplex PCR; TCRdb keeps only in-frame clonotypes and omits some of them. The sample carries a few million clones, more than 85% recorded once. The CDR3 length is 17 residues. In germline, CDR1 is SGHRS, CDR2 YFSETQ. V gave up 3 bases and J gave up 0 bases; unmatched junction bases: 8. This chain links TRBV5-1 with TRBJ2-1, with 8 bases aligning to TRBD2. The clonotype originates from a man aged 18 to 30 in good health. Some clones in this sample may be carry-over from other donors' samples. Sequenced input: naive CD4+ T cells from PBMCs. As for subset: CD45RA+ positively selected. CDR3 loop: CASSSSTSASSYNEQFF. The CDR3, as DNA: TGCGCCAGCAGCTCCTCGACTAGCGCAAGCTCCTACAATGAGCAGTTCTTC.